The table lists the clone carrying this TCR beta chain with a few counts. Then a second PCR, running roughly 7 to 11 cycles, was carried out with a sample-barcoded 5' primer and a J-beta primer mix. TCRdb analysed the 5' RACE reads with MiXCR anew, one entry per CDR3 protein. The sample lists more than 900,000 distinct CDR3 sequences; almost 25% were seen once. This sample stems from a study of blood T cells in healthy people across ages. V was cut by 5 bases and J by 8 bases, with 16 bases left in between. The CDR3 spans 15 residues. Germline assignment: CDR1 SGHDN and CDR2 FVKESK. This same sample was also taken into another study, of T cells of mothers and their children. In that study: The study obtained over 8 million TCR beta CDR3 reads per mother and 3 million to 3.5 million per child.

The origin of this receptor is a girl aged 2-15 years in good health. The rearrangement joins TRBV14 to TRBJ1-6; possibly TRBD1 for D (5 bases). Sequences were obtained from blood. The CDR3, as DNA: TGTGCCAGCAGCTTTACGGGACGGCCTTATTCACCCCTCCACTTT. Translation gives CASSFTGRPYSPLHF.